The 32 T cell receptor beta chains reported below all come from one sample, sequenced in a study of blood T cell repertoires in COVID-19. Using immunoSEQ multiplex PCR, the repertoire was profiled, and TCRdb retains in-frame clones only, with some absent. The repertoire holds tens of thousands of clones, with approximately 86% as singletons. The sequencing sample was made of peripheral blood. Every receptor here comes from an elderly woman with acute or convalescent COVID-19.

This clone has a handful of counts. Germline and junction disagree at one end, which may indicate a read error. The rearrangement uses TRBV5-4 and TRBJ2-3, with D maybe TRBD2 (6 bases). Germline V CDR1 and CDR2: SGHNT, YYREEE (reference sequence). The CDR3 runs to 12 residues. DNA of the CDR3: TGTGCCAGCAGCTTGGGGGTAGGAGGGGAGTCTTTT. Residues: CASSLGVGGESF. The whole variable domain, filled in from reference TRBV5-4 and TRBJ2-3, reads ETGVTQSPTHLIKTRGQQVTLRCSSQSGHNTVSWYQQALGQGPQFIFQYYREEENGRGNFPPRFSGLQFPNYSSELNVNALELDDSALYLCASSLGVGGESFGPGTRLTVL.

V gene TRBV2 combines with J gene TRBJ2-7; perhaps TRBD1 as D (5 bases). Germline V CDR1 and CDR2: SNHLY, FYNNEI. V was shortened by 2 bases and J by 2 bases, with 13 bases between the two germline ends. The CDR3 is 15 amino acids. The CDR3 nucleotides read TGTGCCAGCAGTGAACGGACACCTAGAACCTACGAGCAGTACTTC. Amino acid sequence: CASSERTPRTYEQYF. Complete variable domain (other parts from reference TRBV2 and TRBJ2-7): EPEVTQTPSHQVTQMGQEVILRCVPISNHLYFYWYRQILGQKVEFLVSFYNNEISEKSEIFDDQFSVERPDGSNFTLKIRSTKLEDSAMYFCASSERTPRTYEQYFGPGTRLTVT.

The gene calls are TRBV3-1 (or the pseudogene TRBV3-2) and TRBJ2-6, with TRBD1 as a possible D gene (5 bases). Trimming cost V 4 bases and J 0 bases, with 10 bases left between them. The CDR3 runs to 16 residues. Germline CDR1 is LGHDT and CDR2 is YNNKEL (reference sequence). This CDR3 reads CASSRKGPSGANVLTF. CDR3 nucleotide sequence: TGTGCCAGCAGCCGCAAGGGGCCCTCTGGGGCCAACGTCCTGACTTTC.

V usage is TRBV5-6 and J usage is TRBJ2-7, with a tentative D call TRBD1 (5 bases). The V and J ends lost 0 bases and 3 bases respectively, with 16 bases between them. In germline, CDR1 is SGHDT, CDR2 YYEEEE. The CDR3 runs 16 residues. Here the CDR3 DNA reads TGTGCCAGCAGCTTGGGGGGCAGGTTAATCGGCTACGAGCAGTACTTC. Amino acid sequence: CASSLGGRLIGYEQYF. The full variable domain, completed using reference TRBV5-6 and TRBJ2-7, is DAGVTQSPTHLIKTRGQQVTLRCSPKSGHDTVSWYQQALGQGPQFIFQYYEEEERQRGNFPDRFSGHQFPNYSSELNVNALLLGDSALYLCASSLGGRLIGYEQYFGPGTRLTVT.

The chain employs TRBV5-4 and TRBJ2-7; 11 bases are a match to TRBD2. The CDR3 spans 15 residues. The V gene's germline CDR1 is SGHNT and CDR2 YYREEE (reference sequence). The J segment lost 6 bases and the V segment lost 3 bases, leaving 8 bases of the junction unmatched. The CDR3 here is CASSSNLAGGVEQYF. The CDR3 DNA reads as TGTGCCAGCAGCTCTAACCTAGCGGGGGGCGTCGAGCAGTACTTC.

The chain employs TRBV4-2 and TRBJ2-1, with 8 bases that match TRBD2. Germline V lookup: CDR1 LGHNA, CDR2 YNFKEQ. The CDR3 sequence is 16 residues long. The trim removed 0 bases at V and 8 bases at J, leaving 9 bases unmatched. CDR3 sequence reads: CASSQEDGGARDEQFF. CDR3 in DNA: TGTGCCAGCAGCCAAGAAGACGGGGGGGCCCGCGATGAGCAGTTCTTC.

This clone has a single count. Different DNA sequences within this sample yield the same CDR3. V usage is TRBV6-5 and J usage is TRBJ1-1, with D perhaps TRBD1 (5 bases). Germline V gives CDR1 MNHEY, CDR2 SVGAGI. The CDR3 has 14 amino acids. V was trimmed by 6 bases and J by 0 bases, leaving 11 bases between them. CDR3 in DNA: TGTGCCAGCAGCTCGCGGGGGGTGAACACTGAAGCTTTCTTT. The encoded protein is CASSSRGVNTEAFF.

This chain joins TRBV15 and TRBJ1-5, with D unresolved. CDR1 and CDR2 (germline): LNHNV, YYDKDF (reference sequence). Between the trimmed V and J ends, which lost 0 bases and 0 bases, there was a span of 6 bases. The CDR3 has 15 residues. As DNA, the CDR3 is TGTGCCACCAGCAGAGATCGGTATAGCAATCAGCCCCAGCATTTT. This codes for CATSRDRYSNQPQHF.

The chain uses TRBV29-1 and TRBJ1-2; no definite D call. From germline, CDR1 is SQVTM and CDR2 ANQGSEA. The CDR3 totals 12 residues. The germline V and J ends were trimmed by 0 bases and 4 bases, with 6 bases remaining between them. CDR3 coding DNA: TGCAGCGTTGAAGATATTCCCTATGGCTACACCTTC. Protein product: CSVEDIPYGYTF.

The chain recombines TRBV19 with TRBJ2-2; tentatively, D is TRBD2 (6 bases). Germline V CDR1 and CDR2: LNHDA, SQIVND (reference sequence). The CDR3 runs 14 residues. V was pared by 1 base and J by 9 bases, with 12 bases between. The CDR3 nucleotides are TGTGCCAGTAGTATAGGGGGCGGGGCAAGGGAGCTGTTTTTT. Amino acid sequence: CASSIGGGARELFF.

The genes are TRBV6-6 and TRBJ2-1, with D tentatively TRBD1 (6 bases). Germline V gene lookup returns CDR1 MNHNY and CDR2 SVGAGI (reference sequence). The CDR3 extends over 14 amino acids. Between the trimmed V and J ends, which lost 2 bases and 8 bases, there was a span of 13 bases. The CDR3 DNA reads as TGTGCCAGCAGTTACCAGGGACATGTTGATGAGCAGTTCTTC. Its translation is CASSYQGHVDEQFF.

The V and J genes are TRBV7-3 and TRBJ2-1; 13 bases are a match to TRBD2. V shed 4 bases, J shed 7 bases, and the junction held 4 bases outside the gene matches. CDR3 length: 15 residues. Germline CDR1 and CDR2: SGHTA and FQGTGA. DNA of the CDR3: TGTGCCAGCAGCTCACTAGCGGGGGGGTTGAATGAGCAGTTCTTC. Residues: CASSSLAGGLNEQFF. Full variable domain (missing parts from reference TRBV7-3 and TRBJ2-1): GAGVSQTPSNKVTEKGKYVELRCDPISGHTALYWYRQSLGQGPEFLIYFQGTGAADDSGLPNDRFFAVRPEGSVSTLKIQRTERGDSAVYLCASSSLAGGLNEQFFGPGTRLTVL.

The chain couples TRBV4-1 to TRBJ1-5; D is perhaps TRBD1 (5 bases). The CDR3 consists of 17 residues. The V gene's germline CDR1 is MGHRA and CDR2 YSYEKL. Trimming removed 1 base from V and 5 bases from J, with 18 bases in between. DNA of the CDR3: TGCGCCAGCAGCCAAGCCAGCTCGGGGGAAAGACATCAGCCCCAGCATTTT. The encoded protein is CASSQASSGERHQPQHF.

This chain connects TRBV15 to TRBJ2-5; D ambiguous. V lost 0 bases and J lost 4, with 6 bases in between. Germline CDR1 reads LNHNV; CDR2 reads YYDKDF (reference sequence). The CDR3 is 13 residues long. Here the CDR3 reads CATSRDLRETQYF. The CDR3 nucleotides are TGTGCCACCAGCAGAGATCTTAGAGAGACCCAGTACTTC. Full variable domain (rest looked up from reference TRBV15 and TRBJ2-5): DAMVIQNPRYQVTQFGKPVTLSCSQTLNHNVMYWYQQKSSQAPKLLFHYYDKDFNNEADTPDNFQSRRPNTSFCFLDIRSPGLGDTAMYLCATSRDLRETQYFGPGTRLLVL.

The rearrangement joins TRBV10-3 to TRBJ1-5; 11 bases map to TRBD1. This CDR3 comprises 12 residues. Germline loops: CDR1 ENHRY, CDR2 SYGVKD. The trim removed 8 bases at V and 7 bases at J, leaving 1 base unmatched. The CDR3 here is CAIGTGGQPQHF. Here the CDR3 DNA reads TGTGCCATCGGGACAGGGGGACAGCCCCAGCATTTT.

This clone has more than one count but fewer than ten. This chain links TRBV30 with TRBJ1-5; the D is unclear. Germline lookup yields CDR1 GTSNPN and CDR2 SVGIG (reference sequence). CDR3 size: 14 residues. V was clipped by 4 bases and J by 0 bases, with 10 bases between them. In nucleotides, the CDR3 is TGTGCCTGGAAAGAGGGCTATAGCAATCAGCCCCAGCATTTT. This gives the protein CAWKEGYSNQPQHF. The full variable domain, in which reference TRBV30 and TRBJ1-5 provide the parts outside the CDR3, is SQTIHQWPATLVQPVGSPLSLECTVEGTSNPNLYWYRQAAGRGLQLLFYSVGIGQISSEVPQNLSASRPQDRQFILSSKKLLLSDSGFYLCAWKEGYSNQPQHFGDGTRLSIL.

The chain joins TRBV19 to TRBJ1-2; 7 bases map to TRBD1. Germline V gene sequence: CDR1 LNHDA, CDR2 SQIVND (reference sequence). There are 18 residues in the CDR3. Trimming cost V 2 bases and J 6 bases; bases outside gene matches: 18. CDR3 residues: CASSIQRGRGGESNGYTF. The CDR3 region has the DNA TGTGCCAGTAGTATACAAAGGGGGAGAGGGGGCGAGAGTAATGGCTACACCTTC.

The chain links TRBV7-2 to TRBJ2-5; D is possibly TRBD1 (5 bases). Germline V lookup: CDR1 SGHTA, CDR2 FQGNSA. V lost 1 base and J lost 4, with 10 bases in between. This CDR3 is built from 14 residues. The CDR3 DNA reads as TGTGCCAGCAGCTTAGGGGGCAGGGCAGAGACCCAGTACTTC. Translation: CASSLGGRAETQYF.

The chain combines TRBV5-1 with TRBJ2-5, with a weak D call TRBD1 (6 bases). CDR3 size: 15 residues. Germline CDR1 is SGHRS and CDR2 is YFSETQ. V was pared by 3 bases and J by 3 bases, with 15 bases between. The CDR3 DNA is TGCGCCAGCAGCTCCGCCGGGACAACTAAAGAGACCCAGTACTTC. Translation: CASSSAGTTKETQYF.

The V and J genes are TRBV4-1 and TRBJ2-7; D is perhaps TRBD1 (6 bases). The ends were cut back, 1 base at V and 2 bases at J, with 12 bases in the middle. This CDR3 contains 15 residues. CDR1 and CDR2 from the germline V gene are MGHRA and YSYEKL. The DNA of the CDR3 is TGCGCCAGCAGCCAAGTAGAGGGGGAAACCTACGAGCAGTACTTC. It translates to CASSQVEGETYEQYF.

This clone was counted once. The CDR3 DNA follows: TGTGCCAGTAGTTCGCGGGAAAGCTCCTACAATGAGCAGTTCTTC. Translation gives CASSSRESSYNEQFF. This chain uses TRBV19 with TRBJ2-1; weak D call: TRBD2 (6 bases). Trimming removed 5 bases from V and 0 bases from J, with 11 bases in between. This CDR3 spans 15 amino acids. Germline CDR1 LNHDA, CDR2 SQIVND (reference sequence).

The chain employs TRBV6-5 and TRBJ1-4; D possibly corresponds to TRBD1 (5 bases). Trimming cost V 2 bases and J 8 bases, with 12 bases left between them. CDR3 length: 14 amino acids. Per the germline V gene, CDR1 is MNHEY and CDR2 is SVGAGI. CDR3 region: CASSYRGEEEKLFF. The CDR3 nucleotides read TGTGCCAGCAGTTACCGGGGGGAGGAGGAAAAACTGTTTTTT.

The CDR3 reads CASSPLGGGGASGELFF. The CDR3 nucleotides are TGTGCCAGCAGCCCCCTCGGAGGCGGGGGGGCCTCCGGGGAGCTGTTTTTT. The chain carries TRBV9 and TRBJ2-2, with 9 bases aligning to TRBD2. The CDR3 runs 17 residues. The ends lost 4 bases at V and 6 bases at J; junction bases unmatched: 13. The germline V gene encodes CDR1 SGDLS and CDR2 YYNGEE.

The chain recombines TRBV9 with TRBJ1-3; D not certain. V was clipped by 6 bases and J by 4 bases, with 14 bases between them. Germline assignment: CDR1 SGDLS and CDR2 YYNGEE. CDR3 size: 14 residues. CDR3 amino acids: CASTPGVWGNTIYF. The CDR3 DNA reads TGTGCCAGCACCCCCGGGGTTTGGGGAAACACCATATATTTT.

The chain is built from TRBV23-1 and TRBJ1-4; a weak D match, TRBD1 (5 bases). TRBV23-1 is treated as an ORF (open reading frame) with a function not yet certain. The CDR3 sequence is 14 residues long. The germline V and J ends were trimmed by 0 bases and 10 bases, with 12 bases remaining between them. The CDR3 DNA sequence: TGCGCCAGCAGTCAATCAGGGAGGGGCCTAAAACTGTTTTTT. It translates to CASSQSGRGLKLFF.

V and J are TRBV5-8 and TRBJ1-5, with 7 bases lining up with TRBD1. The J segment lost 0 bases and the V segment lost 3 bases, leaving 6 bases of the junction unmatched. Germline CDR1 is SGHTS and CDR2 is YDEGEE. The CDR3 is 16 residues long. CDR3 residues: CASSYGTVYSNQPQHF. The CDR3 DNA is TGTGCCAGCAGCTACGGGACAGTCTATAGCAATCAGCCCCAGCATTTT.

This clone was detected only a few times. This chain joins TRBV5-1 and TRBJ2-1, with a possible D match to TRBD1 (5 bases). Trimming took 0 bases from V and 4 from J, leaving 8 bases between them. The CDR3 is 14 residues long. The germline V gene encodes CDR1 SGHRS and CDR2 YFSETQ. CDR3 coding DNA: TGCGCCAGCAGCTTGGCCCCAGGGTACAATGAGCAGTTCTTC. Residues: CASSLAPGYNEQFF.

This chain links TRBV9 with TRBJ1-4; weak D call: TRBD1 (6 bases). Germline V gene data show CDR1 as SGDLS and CDR2 as YYNGEE. Between the trimmed V and J ends, which lost 4 bases and 8 bases, there was a span of 18 bases. The CDR3 totals 15 residues. CDR3 residues: CASSPSGTLPEKLFF. As DNA, the CDR3 is TGTGCCAGCAGCCCATCCGGGACACTGCCCGAAAAACTGTTTTTT.

This rearrangement joins TRBV7-9 to TRBJ1-1; 8 bases fit TRBD1. The trim removed 1 base at V and 8 bases at J, leaving 9 bases unmatched. CDR3 length equals 15 residues. Germline V gives CDR1 SEHNR, CDR2 FQNEAQ (reference sequence). CDR3 region: CASSLGLDRVSEAFF. CDR3 DNA sequence: TGTGCCAGCAGCTTAGGTCTGGACAGGGTTTCCGAAGCTTTCTTT.

The chain employs TRBV6-2 or TRBV6-3 and TRBJ2-1; D might be TRBD2 (5 bases). The CDR3 contains 15 residues. Germline V lookup: CDR1 MNHEY, CDR2 SVGEGT. The V end lost 3 bases, the J end lost 9 bases, and 18 bases lay between the germline ends. CDR3 loop: CASSYSGYDFSEQFF. CDR3 nucleotides: TGTGCCAGCAGTTATTCGGGGTACGATTTCAGTGAGCAGTTCTTC.

The V and J genes are TRBV6-5 and TRBJ1-1; 10 bases are shared with TRBD1. The CDR3 sequence is 15 residues long. V lost 7 bases and J lost 2; bases outside the gene matches: 7. Looked up from germline, CDR1 is MNHEY and CDR2 is SVGAGI. The CDR3 region is CASTKDRGRNTEAFF. The CDR3 bases are TGTGCCAGCACTAAAGACAGGGGGCGAAACACTGAAGCTTTCTTT.

V is TRBV28 and J is TRBJ1-1, with 9 positions matching TRBD1. Germline V gene data show CDR1 as MDHEN and CDR2 as SYDVKM. V shed 1 base and J 11 bases; nucleotides not matched to a gene: 11. The CDR3 is made up of 15 amino acids. CDR3 loop: CASSLLQGARLGAFF. DNA of the CDR3: TGTGCCAGCAGTTTATTACAGGGGGCCCGGCTTGGGGCTTTCTTT.